This T cell receptor (beta chain) was identified during a study of metastatic and nonmetastatic thyroid tumors. Study in general: Thyroid patients, malignant and benign, had repertoires compared across blood and tumor or nodule tissue.

Treatment of any kind had been given to no patient before thyroid surgery. Per the original data handling: CDR3 differences across clinicopathological groups were used to build a distant-metastasis classifier for papillary thyroid cancer. TCRdb reassembled clones from the PCR reads with MiXCR. The V and J calls follow TCRdb's processing rather than the paper's. The sample carries fewer than 40,000 clones, 15% to 20% recorded once. This clone occurred many times. This CDR3 has 14 amino acids. V lost 6 bases and J lost 4; bases outside the gene matches: 5. Germline V gene sequence: CDR1 LNHDA, CDR2 SQIVND (reference sequence).

Sequencing was done on a sample of tumor tissue. This sequence joins TRBV19 and TRBJ2-3; 9 nucleotides match TRBD2. This receptor was taken from a female donor with papillary thyroid cancer or a benign thyroid nodule (not recorded which). Some clones in this sample may be carry-over from other donors' samples. Written as DNA, the CDR3 is TGTGCCAGTAGCCGGACTAGCGAGTCAGATACGCAGTATTTT. Translating it yields CASSRTSESDTQYF.